The 5 T cell receptor beta chains below all came from one sample that was sequenced in a study of T cells in Graves' hyperthyroidism and ophthalmopathy. RNA transcripts provided the source from which TCR beta CDR3 regions were amplified. A set of HTBI primers served as the primers for a first-round RT-PCR of the TCR CDR3. TCRdb redid the calling of the multiplex PCR reads with MiXCR, one entry per CDR3 protein. Among hundreds of thousands of distinct CDR3 sequences, just over 35% were seen once, and the ten largest hold around 32%. What was sequenced was blood. These receptor sequences come from a woman in her forties with Graves' hyperthyroidism.

This clonotype was counted ten times or more. V usage is TRBV19 and J usage is TRBJ1-1, with unresolved D. Between the trimmed V and J ends, which lost 5 bases and 11 bases, there was a span of 15 bases. This CDR3 is 12 amino acids long. Germline-derived CDR1 and CDR2 are LNHDA and SQIVND (reference sequence). CDR3 protein: CASSPSSMDAFF. The CDR3 DNA is TGTGCCAGTAGTCCTTCCTCCATGGACGCTTTCTTT.

This clonotype showed up many times. The gene calls are TRBV25-1 and TRBJ2-5, with 8 nucleotides matching TRBD2. The CDR3 totals 17 residues. Germline V lookup: CDR1 MGHDK, CDR2 SYGVNS. V trimming: 2 bases; J trimming: 5 bases; junction bases outside the gene matches: 13. In nucleotides, the CDR3 is TGTGCCAGCAGTGAAGGACGAAAAGCGGGAGTGGGTGAGACCCAGTACTTC. This sequence encodes CASSEGRKAGVGETQYF.

Ten or more counts support this clonotype. The genes are TRBV29-1 and TRBJ1-5, with D unresolved. The V gene's germline CDR1 is SQVTM and CDR2 ANQGSEA. The CDR3 contains 13 residues. Trimming cost V 5 bases and J 3 bases, with 11 bases left between them. The CDR3 spells CSVRTAINQPQHF. For the CDR3, the DNA is TGCAGCGTTCGGACGGCCATCAATCAGCCCCAGCATTTT.

Concerning this clonotype itself: The junction does not match germline at one end; this may be a read error. This rearrangement joins TRBV12-3 or TRBV12-4 to TRBJ1-3; D is perhaps TRBD1 (6 bases). The CDR3 has 14 amino acids. CDR3 residues: CASSYPARGHTTYF. DNA for the CDR3: TGTGCCAGCAGTTACCCTGCGAGGGGACACACCACATATTTT.

About this clonotype itself: The junction differs from germline at one of its ends, possibly a read error. The chain couples TRBV5-1 to TRBJ2-7; no clear D gene. Germline V gives CDR1 SGHRS, CDR2 YFSETQ. The CDR3 length is 14 residues. CDR3 amino acids: CASSPEFSSYEQCF. CDR3 DNA: TGCGCCAGCAGCCCCGAGTTTAGCTCCTACGAGCAGTGCTTC.